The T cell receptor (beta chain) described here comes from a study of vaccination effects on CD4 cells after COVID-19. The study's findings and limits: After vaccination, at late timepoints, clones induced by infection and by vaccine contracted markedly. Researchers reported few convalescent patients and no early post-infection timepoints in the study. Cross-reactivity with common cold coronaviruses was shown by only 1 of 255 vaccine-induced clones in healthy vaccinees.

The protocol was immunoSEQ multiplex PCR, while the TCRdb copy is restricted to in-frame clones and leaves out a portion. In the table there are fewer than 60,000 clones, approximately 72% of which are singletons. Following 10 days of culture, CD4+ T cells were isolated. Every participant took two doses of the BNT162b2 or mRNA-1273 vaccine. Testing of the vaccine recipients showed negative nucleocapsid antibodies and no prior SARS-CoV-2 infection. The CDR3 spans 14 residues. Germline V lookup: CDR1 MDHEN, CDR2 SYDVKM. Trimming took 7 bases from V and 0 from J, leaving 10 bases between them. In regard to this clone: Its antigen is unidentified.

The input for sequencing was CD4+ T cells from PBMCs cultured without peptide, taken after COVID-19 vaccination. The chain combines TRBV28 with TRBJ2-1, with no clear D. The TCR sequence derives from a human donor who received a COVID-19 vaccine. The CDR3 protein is CASTVGSSYNEQFF. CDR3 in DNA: TGTGCCAGCACGGTCGGCAGCTCCTACAATGAGCAGTTCTTC.